This T cell receptor (beta chain) appears in the sequencing data of a study of cytomegalovirus exposure and HLA in healthy donors (dated by TCRdb to between 2016 and 2019). About the investigation overall: An earlier analysis of more than 550 of the donors reported about 280 Gb of sequence data and 117 million unique TCR beta sequences obtained from 150 million to 200 million T cells. The number of donors typed differed by locus, with roughly 620-630 for A, B, C, DRB1 and DQB1, 522 for DQA1, 600 to 610 for DPA1, and around 460 for DPB1. Rather than drawing on any new phenotypic data, the later analysis identified candidate immune exposures from TCR beta sequences and the way those sequences occurred across donors. HLA typing covered class I and class II loci at four-digit resolution. An earlier analysis of fewer than 700 of the donors applied high-throughput TCR beta sequencing to assess whether each TCR beta V gene segment acted as functional or pseudogenic. Among about 360 genotyped donors of the cohort, an average of approximately 230,000 unique TCR beta nucleotide sequences were sequenced per donor, roughly a sixth of them non-productive. Every discovery cohort repertoire had been produced on one sequencing platform. A later genetic analysis took genome-wide SNP genotypes for 398 of the 666 donors and used that subset as a discovery cohort. An early release covering roughly 640 HLA-typed donors comprised roughly 300 gigabases of sequencing data and around 80 million unique TCR sequences. The aim of the study was to test whether cataloging public T cell receptors could identify signatures of past pathogen exposure. Donor age, sex, ethnicity and CMV serostatus were compiled alongside the repertoire data. A later analysis re-examined previously published TCR beta repertoires from around 670 donors and added high-resolution HLA genotyping to investigate patterns of TCR occurrence. Of the roughly 390 genotyped donors, 65% to 90% were placed in the genetic ancestry cluster associated with self-reported Caucasian donors. A few DR-DQ haplotypes were treated as single units for association and clustering because of strong linkage in the cohort. Using immunosequencing, the study profiled T cell repertoires from 500 to 800 subjects and related those repertoires to cytomegalovirus serostatus. Besides the first cohort of 550 to 750 subjects, a separate validation cohort made up of over a hundred different subjects was used. High-throughput TCR immunosequencing, statistical association of individual TCRs with disease status, and machine learning were combined to predict cytomegalovirus infection status. Overall study results and their limits: In a later analysis, around 17,000 TCR beta sequences were associated with specific HLA alleles at a false discovery rate of 0.05. Presence/absence analyses assumed roughly uniform sequencing depth across donors, an assumption that may not hold. CMV serostatus was the only immune exposure information available for the cohort. Because some donors lacked HLA typing at each locus, the association tests relied only on the typed subset. Several of the top co-occurrence clusters appeared to be linked to parvovirus B19, influenza, CMV and Epstein-Barr virus, according to a later analysis. Compared with equally common non-associated chains, HLA-associated TCR beta chains in a later analysis were more clonally expanded and had lower generation probabilities. Because counts were too low, approximately 15 rarely observed V segments, including chromosome 9 orphons, were excluded from the earlier analysis of 587 of the donors. A few of the identified cytomegalovirus-associated TCR beta chains were confirmed in vitro to be specific for cytomegalovirus antigens. Correlated functional status among segregating V segments might reflect linkage disequilibrium, but an unknown experimental factor could not be ruled out. Broadly in line with IMGT annotations, most TCR beta V segments showed up in productive rearrangements about 87% or about 30% of the time in an earlier analysis of approximately 600 of the donors. In this cohort, only TCR beta chains were sequenced, and detectable features were limited by the absence of alpha or paired-chain data. The study gave a list of some 150 TCR beta chains associated with cytomegalovirus. Some IMGT-functional V segments, including TRBV6-2 and TRBV6-3, could not be told apart with the 87-base-pair reads, so those segments were excluded. The classifier was reported to diagnose cytomegalovirus status with high specificity and sensitivity in both the original cohort and the validation cohort. A later genetic analysis associated a missense DCLRE1C variant with V-gene and J-gene trimming of TCR beta chains, and an independent cohort replicated the association. A further reported finding was that TCR beta sequences accurately predicted the HLA-A and HLA-B alleles for most subjects in the first cohort. According to a later analysis, most CMV-associated TCR beta chains appeared to be HLA-restricted, and the HLA associations seemed to be driven largely by CMV exposure. When HLA alleles, especially DR and DQ, strongly co-occurred, TCR associations were difficult to assign to individual alleles. According to the authors, the approach could potentially be generalized to other disease states and immunological phenotypes. Across donors, most TCR sequences were observed very rarely, whereas some public TCRs were present in many individuals. A cluster of highly shared sequence variants was judged likely to be a technical artifact of the sequencing pipeline. In a later analysis, TCR association rates were found to vary across HLA loci, with the most associated TCRs seen for DRB1 alleles and the fewest for HLA-C alleles. According to a later genetic analysis, donors in an Asian-associated ancestry cluster had fewer N-insertions in productive TCRs than the approximately 650-donor mean.

The library was obtained by the immunoSEQ multiplex PCR assay. The multiplex PCR relied on a mix of 60 forward primers for TCR Vbeta segments and 13 reverse primers for TCR Jbeta segments. Amplification of the CDR3 region of rearranged TCR beta genes was performed with a multiplex PCR assay on genomic DNA. The Illumina HiSeq System was used to sequence the amplified TCR beta libraries as 87-base-pair reads. The published analysis was carried out like this. A later analysis counted approximately 84 million unique TCR beta chains across the 600 to 850 repertoires, and some 11 million of these chains were shared by at least two donors. A nearest-neighbor algorithm error-corrected the raw reads and collapsed the reads into unique sequences, merging closely related sequences to remove PCR and sequencing errors. V, D and J gene segments were assigned by aligning CDR3 sequences to IMGT reference sequences. For a sequence to be retained, at least a six-nucleotide match to both a V gene segment and a J gene segment was required. Rearrangements were called productive when the CDR3 lacked stop codons and stayed in frame with V and J; all others were non-productive. CDR3 was defined by IMGT convention, running from the second conserved V-encoded cysteine to the conserved J-encoded phenylalanine. Sequences without an unambiguous match to a single V gene segment were excluded from the earlier analysis of a few hundred of the donors. In an earlier analysis of approximately 500 of the donors, a V segment was called functional when productive rearrangements were above 56.7%, and segregating when the standard deviation between donors exceeded 5%. A statistical classification framework was built to diagnose cytomegalovirus status from the catalog of TCR beta chain sequences. In a later analysis, TCR nucleotide sequences were compared against IMGT/GENE-DB human TR gene sequences so that V and J genes could be assigned. Using the TCRdist pipeline, a later analysis assigned CDR3 sequences along with most-parsimonious VDJ recombination scenarios. In a later analysis, each TCR beta chain was defined by its CDR3 amino acid sequence together with its V-gene family, and reads lacking a unique V-gene family were excluded. To address suspected cross-contamination and a sequencing artifact, a later analysis removed around 590 highly shared, low-generation-probability nucleotide sequences. In a later analysis, a clonal expansion index for each public chain was calculated from normalized within-repertoire ranks of inferred template counts. A later analysis computed generation probabilities with a VDJ recombination model fitted to out-of-frame rearrangements, and checked the results against IGoR. A later analysis scored TCR-TCR, TCR-HLA and TCR-CMV co-occurrence with hypergeometric tests, applying a repertoire-size bias correction to TCR pairs. A later analysis estimated false discovery rates by permuting HLA or CMV assignments 20 times. In a later analysis, co-occurring TCRs were grouped with DBSCAN, and TCRdist sequence similarity was added when clustering was performed within HLA-allele-positive subsets. For co-occurrence clustering, repertoires with fewer than 30,000 or more than 120,000 public chains were excluded, along with roughly 5 repertoires with anomalous nucleotide sharing. The table was pulled from immuneACCESS by TCRdb, which kept in-frame rearrangements only. Such tables lose some clones; where checked, under half of the loss comes from unresolved V genes, and the rest has no known cause. D and trimming come from the DNA, and the V and J calls and clone size come from that table. The sample table holds over 150,000 clones, of which 80% were seen once. More than 5.5% of the sample goes to the ten largest clones.

Looking up the germline V gene yields CDR1 MDHEN and CDR2 SYDVKM. Including cysteine and phenylalanine, the CDR3 has 15 amino acids. The sequence is cut down to CDR3 DNA, 45 bases in frame from base 1. The junction carries 11 bases between V and J, which are trimmed by 5 bases and 0 bases respectively. The cohort was made up of 500 to 800 healthy bone marrow donors. At the time of sampling, every cohort member was nominally healthy, though immune exposures that went unrecorded were likely present. The donor tested CMV seropositive and was one of the 289 seropositive cohort members. A peripheral blood sample was provided by each donor, and peripheral blood mononuclear cells were used for TCR beta sequencing. The Qiagen DNeasy Blood Extraction Kit was used to extract genomic DNA from the blood cell samples. As regards this clone: Its antigen remains undetermined. Within one base of it there is no much larger clone, and no base qualities were kept.

The source is a man aged 25 to 40 in good health and CMV-seropositive. Material: PBMCs. The chain is made from TRBV28 and TRBJ1-5, with TRBD1 perhaps the D gene, on 5 matching bases. The CDR3 corresponds to CASSLWGVSNQPQHF. The sequence in DNA is TGTGCCAGCAGTCTCTGGGGGGTTAGCAATCAGCCCCAGCATTTT.